The clone carrying this TCR beta chain was detected ten times or more. According to the study, TCR beta libraries were built with iRepertoire HTBI primers and CDR3-region Arm-PCR. In the original processing: More than 55 TRBV and about 14 TRBJ segments were identified across samples. TCRdb analysed the multiplex PCR reads with MiXCR anew, one entry per CDR3 protein. The V and J calls follow TCRdb's processing rather than the paper's. The table shows approximately 380,000 distinct CDR3 sequences, with about 20% occurring only once. The sample originates from a study of regulatory T cells in long-lasting Graves disease. Study details: Positivity for TSH receptor antibodies plus over 5 years of antithyroid drugs meant persistent Graves' disease.

The germline V gene encodes CDR1 MNHEY and CDR2 SVGAGI. Unmatched junction bases numbered 4, after V lost 3 bases and J lost 2 bases. CDR3 length equals 15 residues. The time point here: persistent/refractory GD, antithyroid drugs over 5 years with positive TRAb. RNA extracted from PBMCs served as the sequencing template. A volume of 7 to 9 milliliters of peripheral blood was collected in EDTA tubes. The sample here was peripheral blood mononuclear cells (PBMCs), taken when the disease was refractory, from a patient treated with antithyroid drugs. The clonotype originates from a female donor with Graves disease. The genes are TRBV6-5 and TRBJ2-7; 10 bases match TRBD2. In DNA, the CDR3 is TGTGCCAGCAGTTATATAGCGGGAGGCACCTACGAGCAGTACTTC. Translated, it gives CASSYIAGGTYEQYF.